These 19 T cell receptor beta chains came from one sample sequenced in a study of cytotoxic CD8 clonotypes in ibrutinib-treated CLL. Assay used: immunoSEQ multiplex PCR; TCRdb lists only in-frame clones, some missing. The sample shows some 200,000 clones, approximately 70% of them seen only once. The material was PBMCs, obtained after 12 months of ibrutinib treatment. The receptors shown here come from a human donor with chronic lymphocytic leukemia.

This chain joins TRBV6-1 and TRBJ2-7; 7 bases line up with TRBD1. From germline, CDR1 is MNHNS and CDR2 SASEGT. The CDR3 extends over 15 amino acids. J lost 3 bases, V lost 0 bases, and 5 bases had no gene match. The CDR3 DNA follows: TGTGCCAGCAGTGAAGCGGACAGGAAAGGCTACGAGCAGTACTTC. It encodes CASSEADRKGYEQYF.

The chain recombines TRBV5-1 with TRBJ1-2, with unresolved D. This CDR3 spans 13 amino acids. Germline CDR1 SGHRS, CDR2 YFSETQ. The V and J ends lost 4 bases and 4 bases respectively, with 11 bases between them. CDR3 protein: CASSPPDLYGYTF. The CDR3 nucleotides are TGCGCCAGCAGCCCACCCGATCTCTATGGCTACACCTTC.

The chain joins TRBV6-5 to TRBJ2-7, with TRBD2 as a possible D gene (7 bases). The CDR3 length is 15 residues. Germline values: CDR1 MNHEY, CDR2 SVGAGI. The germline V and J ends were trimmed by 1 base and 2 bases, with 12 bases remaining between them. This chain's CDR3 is CASSYWEGGTYEQYF. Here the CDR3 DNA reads TGTGCCAGCAGTTACTGGGAGGGGGGTACCTACGAGCAGTACTTC.

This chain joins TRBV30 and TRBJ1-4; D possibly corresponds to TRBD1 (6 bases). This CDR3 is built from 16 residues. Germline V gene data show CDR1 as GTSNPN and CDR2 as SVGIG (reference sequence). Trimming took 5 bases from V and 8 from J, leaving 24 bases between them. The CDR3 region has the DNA TGTGCCTGGCGAAATAGGTATCAGGGGTGGGGAGAAAAACTGTTTTTT. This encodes CAWRNRYQGWGEKLFF.

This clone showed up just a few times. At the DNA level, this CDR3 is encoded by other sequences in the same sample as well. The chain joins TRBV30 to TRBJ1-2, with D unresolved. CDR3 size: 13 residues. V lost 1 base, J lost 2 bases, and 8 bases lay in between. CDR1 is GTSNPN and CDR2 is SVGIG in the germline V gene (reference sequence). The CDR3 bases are TGTGCCTGGAGTGCAACAGTAAACTATGGCTACACCTTC. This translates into CAWSATVNYGYTF.

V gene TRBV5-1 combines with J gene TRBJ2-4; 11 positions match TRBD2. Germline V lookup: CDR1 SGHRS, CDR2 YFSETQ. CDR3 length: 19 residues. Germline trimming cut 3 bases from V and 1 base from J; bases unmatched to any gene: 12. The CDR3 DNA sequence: TGCGCCAGCAGCTGGGGGACTAGCGGACAATTGTCGGCCAAAAACATTCAGTACTTC. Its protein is CASSWGTSGQLSAKNIQYF.

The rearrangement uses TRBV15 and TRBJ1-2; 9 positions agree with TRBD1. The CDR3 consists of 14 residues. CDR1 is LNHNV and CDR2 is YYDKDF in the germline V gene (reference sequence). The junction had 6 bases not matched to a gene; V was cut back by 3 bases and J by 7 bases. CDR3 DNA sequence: TGTGCCACCAGCAGCGTACAGGGGGCGAGTGGCTACACCTTC. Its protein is CATSSVQGASGYTF. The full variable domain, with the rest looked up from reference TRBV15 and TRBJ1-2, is DAMVIQNPRYQVTQFGKPVTLSCSQTLNHNVMYWYQQKSSQAPKLLFHYYDKDFNNEADTPDNFQSRRPNTSFCFLDIRSPGLGDTAMYLCATSSVQGASGYTFGSGTRLTVV.

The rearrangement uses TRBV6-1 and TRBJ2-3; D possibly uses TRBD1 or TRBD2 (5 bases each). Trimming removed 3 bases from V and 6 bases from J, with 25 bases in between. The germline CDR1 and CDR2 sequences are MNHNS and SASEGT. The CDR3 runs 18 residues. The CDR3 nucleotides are TGTGCCAGCAGTGACCCCGATCGGCCGGGGCCCTCTGGGGATACGCAGTATTTT. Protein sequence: CASSDPDRPGPSGDTQYF.

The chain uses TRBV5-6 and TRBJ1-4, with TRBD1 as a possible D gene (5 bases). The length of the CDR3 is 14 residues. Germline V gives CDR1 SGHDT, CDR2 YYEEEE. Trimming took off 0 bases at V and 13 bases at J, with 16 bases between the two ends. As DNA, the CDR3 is TGTGCCAGCAGCTTGGGTGCAACAGGACTAAGACTGTTTTTT. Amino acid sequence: CASSLGATGLRLFF.

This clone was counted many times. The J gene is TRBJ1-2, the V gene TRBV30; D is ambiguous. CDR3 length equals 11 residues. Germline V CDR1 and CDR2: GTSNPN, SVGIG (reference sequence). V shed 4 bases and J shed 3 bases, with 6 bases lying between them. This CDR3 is CAWNGYYGYTF. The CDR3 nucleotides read TGTGCCTGGAACGGGTACTATGGCTACACCTTC.

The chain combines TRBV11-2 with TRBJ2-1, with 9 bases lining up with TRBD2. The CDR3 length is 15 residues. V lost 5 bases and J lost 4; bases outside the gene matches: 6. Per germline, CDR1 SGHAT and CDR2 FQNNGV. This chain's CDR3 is CASSLGGGGYNEQFF. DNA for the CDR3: TGTGCCAGCAGCCTTGGCGGGGGGGGATACAATGAGCAGTTCTTC.

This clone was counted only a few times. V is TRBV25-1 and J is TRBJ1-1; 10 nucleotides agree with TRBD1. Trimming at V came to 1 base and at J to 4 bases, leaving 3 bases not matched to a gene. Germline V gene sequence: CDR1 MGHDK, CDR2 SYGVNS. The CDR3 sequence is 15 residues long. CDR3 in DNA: TGTGCCAGCAGTGAATCGCGGACAGGGGGCACTGAAGCTTTCTTT. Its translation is CASSESRTGGTEAFF. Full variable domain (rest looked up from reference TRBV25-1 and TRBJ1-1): EADIYQTPRYLVIGTGKKITLECSQTMGHDKMYWYQQDPGMELHLIHYSYGVNSTEKGDLSSESTVSRIRTEHFPLTLESARPSHTSQYLCASSESRTGGTEAFFGQGTRLTVV.

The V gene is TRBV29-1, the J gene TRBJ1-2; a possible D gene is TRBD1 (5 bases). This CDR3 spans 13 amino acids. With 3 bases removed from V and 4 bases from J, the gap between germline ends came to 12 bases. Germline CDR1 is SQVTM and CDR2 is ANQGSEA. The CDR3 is CSVDRDSVYGYTF. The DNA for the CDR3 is TGCAGCGTTGACAGGGATTCGGTCTATGGCTACACCTTC.

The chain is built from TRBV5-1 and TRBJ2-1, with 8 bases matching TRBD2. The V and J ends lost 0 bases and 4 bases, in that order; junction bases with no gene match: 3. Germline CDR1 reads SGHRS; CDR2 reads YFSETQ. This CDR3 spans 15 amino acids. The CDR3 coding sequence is TGCGCCAGCAGCTTGGCCGGGGGGGCATACAATGAGCAGTTCTTC. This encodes CASSLAGGAYNEQFF. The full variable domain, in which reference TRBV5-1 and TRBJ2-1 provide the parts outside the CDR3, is KAGVTQTPRYLIKTRGQQVTLSCSPISGHRSVSWYQQTPGQGLQFLFEYFSETQRNKGNFPGRFSGRQFSNSRSEMNVSTLELGDSALYLCASSLAGGAYNEQFFGPGTRLTVL.

CDR3 sequence (DNA): TGTGCCAGCAGCGTAGGGGTGAGGGAGGGGGCAGATACGCAGTATTTT. Translation gives CASSVGVREGADTQYF. The chain employs TRBV9 and TRBJ2-3, with D tentatively TRBD2 (7 bases). This CDR3 comprises 16 residues. V lost 0 bases and J lost 4, with 15 bases in between. The V gene's germline CDR1 is SGDLS and CDR2 YYNGEE.

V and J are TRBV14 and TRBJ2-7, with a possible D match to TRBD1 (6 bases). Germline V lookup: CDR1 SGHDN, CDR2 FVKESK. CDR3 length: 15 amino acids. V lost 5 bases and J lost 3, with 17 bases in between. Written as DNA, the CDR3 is TGTGCCAGCAGCGATTTGGGGGCCAGCCTCTACGAGCAGTACTTC. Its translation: CASSDLGASLYEQYF.

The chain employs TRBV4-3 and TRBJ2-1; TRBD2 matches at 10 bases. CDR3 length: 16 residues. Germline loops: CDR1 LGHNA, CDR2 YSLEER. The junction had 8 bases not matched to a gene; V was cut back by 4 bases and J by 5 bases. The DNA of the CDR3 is TGCGCCAGCAGCCCCGGAACTAGCGGGGCCGACAATGAGCAGTTCTTC. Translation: CASSPGTSGADNEQFF.

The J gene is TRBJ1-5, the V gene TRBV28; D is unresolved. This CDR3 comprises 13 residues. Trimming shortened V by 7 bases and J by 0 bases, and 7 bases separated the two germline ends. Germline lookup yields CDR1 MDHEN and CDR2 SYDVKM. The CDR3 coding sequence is TGTGCCAGCAAATTATATAGCAATCAGCCCCAGCATTTT. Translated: CASKLYSNQPQHF. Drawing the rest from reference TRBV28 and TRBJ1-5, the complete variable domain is DVKVTQSSRYLVKRTGEKVFLECVQDMDHENMFWYRQDPGLGLRLIYFSYDVKMKEKGDIPEGYSVSREKKERFSLILESASTNQTSMYLCASKLYSNQPQHFGDGTRLSIL.

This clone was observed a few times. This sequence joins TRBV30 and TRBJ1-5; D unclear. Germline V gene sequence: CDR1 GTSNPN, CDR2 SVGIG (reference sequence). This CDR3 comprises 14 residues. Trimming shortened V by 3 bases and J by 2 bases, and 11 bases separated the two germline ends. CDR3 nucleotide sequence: TGTGCCTGGAGGCACCGCGGGGGCAATCAGCCCCAGCATTTT. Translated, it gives CAWRHRGGNQPQHF.